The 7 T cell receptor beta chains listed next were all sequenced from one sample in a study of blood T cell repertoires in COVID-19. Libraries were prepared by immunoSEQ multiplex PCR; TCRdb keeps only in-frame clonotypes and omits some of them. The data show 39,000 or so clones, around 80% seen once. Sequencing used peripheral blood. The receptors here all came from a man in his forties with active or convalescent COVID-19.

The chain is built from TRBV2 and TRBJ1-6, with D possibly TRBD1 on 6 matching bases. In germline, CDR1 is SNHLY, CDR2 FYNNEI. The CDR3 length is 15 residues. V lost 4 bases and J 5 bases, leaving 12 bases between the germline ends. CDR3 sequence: CASSGETGHNSPLHF. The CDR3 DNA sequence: TGTGCCAGCAGTGGAGAGACAGGCCATAATTCACCCCTCCACTTT.

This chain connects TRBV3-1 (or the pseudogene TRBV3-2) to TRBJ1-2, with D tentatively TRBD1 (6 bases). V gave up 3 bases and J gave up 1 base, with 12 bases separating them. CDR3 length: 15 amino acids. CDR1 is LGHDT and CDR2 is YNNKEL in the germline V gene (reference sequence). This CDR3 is CASSQTPTGNYGYTF. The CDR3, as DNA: TGTGCCAGCAGCCAGACCCCGACAGGTAACTATGGCTACACCTTC.

CDR3 coding DNA: TGTGCCAGCAGCTTAGAGGCGGGAAGGACCCTCCACTTT. Amino acids: CASSLEAGRTLHF. The chain combines TRBV11-2 with TRBJ1-6, with D unclear. The ends were cut back, 0 bases at V and 14 bases at J, with 11 bases in the middle. The CDR3 extends over 13 amino acids. Germline V gene sequence: CDR1 SGHAT, CDR2 FQNNGV.

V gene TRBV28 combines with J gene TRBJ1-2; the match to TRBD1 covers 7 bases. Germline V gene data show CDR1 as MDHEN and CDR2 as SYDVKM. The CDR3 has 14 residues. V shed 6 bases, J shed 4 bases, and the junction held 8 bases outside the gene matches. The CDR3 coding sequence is TGTGCCAGCAGCCCTGGACAGGAGTTCTATGGCTACACCTTC. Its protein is CASSPGQEFYGYTF.

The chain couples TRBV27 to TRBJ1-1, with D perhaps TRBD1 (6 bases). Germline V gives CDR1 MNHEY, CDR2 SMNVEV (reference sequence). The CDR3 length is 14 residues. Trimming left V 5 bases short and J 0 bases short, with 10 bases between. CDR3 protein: CASSVGTMNTEAFF. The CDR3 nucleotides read TGTGCCAGCAGTGTCGGGACAATGAACACTGAAGCTTTCTTT.

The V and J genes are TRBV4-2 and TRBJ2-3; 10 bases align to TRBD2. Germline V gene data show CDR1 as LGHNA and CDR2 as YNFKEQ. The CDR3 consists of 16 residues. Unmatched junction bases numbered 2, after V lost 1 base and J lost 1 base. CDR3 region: CASSQALAGGTDTQYF. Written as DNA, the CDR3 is TGTGCCAGCAGCCAAGCTCTAGCGGGGGGCACAGATACGCAGTATTTT.

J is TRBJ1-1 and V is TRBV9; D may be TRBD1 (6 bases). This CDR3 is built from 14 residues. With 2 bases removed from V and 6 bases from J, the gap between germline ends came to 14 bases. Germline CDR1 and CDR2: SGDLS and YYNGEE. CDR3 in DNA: TGTGCCAGCAGCGTCGACAGGACCCCGGCTGAAGCTTTCTTT. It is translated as CASSVDRTPAEAFF.